This is a list of T cell receptor beta chains from one sample in a study of blood T cell repertoires in COVID-19. Data came from immunoSEQ multiplex PCR; TCRdb stores just in-frame clones and leaves some out. This table has about 40,000 clones, approximately 90% appearing once. Sequencing used peripheral blood. These receptor sequences come from a woman of 80 years or more with active COVID-19. CDR3s include the opening cysteine and the closing phenylalanine or tryptophan. Fields, in order: V gene, D gene, clone size, J gene, CDR3 protein, CDR3 DNA. The D gene is left open where the match is weak. The size entry is marked missing in some rows and otherwise reads once, few, many or a size class.

V: TRBV2; D: .; size: once; J: TRBJ1-1; CDR3: CASARGGPGGEAFF; DNA: TGTGCCAGCGCCCGGGGGGGGCCTGGGGGTGAAGCTTTCTTT
V: TRBV12-5; D: .; size: .; J: TRBJ1-1; CDR3: CASGILRAFF; DNA: TGTGCTAGTGGTATCCTTCGGGCTTTCTTT
V: TRBV25-1; D: .; size: .; J: TRBJ2-2; CDR3: CASSDSNTGELFF; DNA: TGTGCCAGCAGTGACTCCAACACCGGGGAGCTGTTTTTT
V: TRBV2; D: .; size: .; J: TRBJ1-5; CDR3: CASSEFLGANQPQHF; DNA: TGTGCCAGCAGTGAATTCTTGGGGGCCAATCAGCCCCAGCATTTT
V: TRBV6-2/TRBV6-3; D: TRBD2; size: .; J: TRBJ2-3; CDR3: CASSPIAGRYTDTQYF; DNA: TGTGCCAGCAGCCCTATAGCGGGGAGGTACACAGATACGCAGTATTTT
V: TRBV7-2; D: .; size: once; J: TRBJ2-7; CDR3: CASAGSAYEQYF; DNA: TGTGCCAGCGCCGGGTCAGCCTACGAGCAGTACTTC
V: TRBV28; D: .; size: .; J: TRBJ2-3; CDR3: CASSLTPGDGGTDTQYF; DNA: TGTGCCAGCAGTTTGACCCCGGGGGATGGGGGCACAGATACGCAGTATTTT
V: TRBV30; D: .; size: .; J: TRBJ1-6; CDR3: CARGTRNSPLHF; DNA: TGTGCCCGGGGGACGAGGAATTCACCCCTCCACTTT
V: TRBV7-2; D: TRBD1; size: .; J: TRBJ1-1; CDR3: CASSLAFGTVNTEAFF; DNA: TGTGCCAGCAGCTTAGCGTTCGGGACAGTGAACACTGAAGCTTTCTTT
V: TRBV11-2; D: .; size: .; J: TRBJ2-2; CDR3: CASSNSLGGLTGELFF; DNA: TGTGCCAGCAGCAACTCGTTGGGGGGGCTGACCGGGGAGCTGTTTTTT
V: TRBV19; D: .; size: .; J: TRBJ2-3; CDR3: CASTDRSAGPRDTQYF; DNA: TGTGCCAGTACCGACAGGTCGGCAGGGCCGAGAGATACGCAGTATTTT
V: TRBV10-3; D: TRBD2; size: .; J: TRBJ2-1; CDR3: CAISSSGGAGSYNEQFF; DNA: TGTGCCATCAGTTCAAGCGGGGGGGCTGGATCCTACAATGAGCAGTTCTTC
V: TRBV6-5; D: TRBD1; size: .; J: TRBJ1-2; CDR3: CASGDRVKGYTF; DNA: TGTGCCAGCGGGGACAGGGTGAAAGGCTACACCTTC
V: TRBV7-6; D: TRBD2; size: .; J: TRBJ2-2; CDR3: CASSLAASGGGYTGELFF; DNA: TGTGCCAGCAGCTTAGCGGCTAGCGGGGGGGGTTACACCGGGGAGCTGTTTTTT
V: TRBV5-4; D: .; size: once; J: TRBJ1-2; CDR3: CASSLGGQYYGYTF; DNA: TGTGCCAGCAGCTTGGGAGGCCAGTACTATGGCTACACCTTC